Below, one T cell receptor (beta chain) is given with its context. In the authors' methods: Amplification of reference gene primers was used by the study to estimate nucleated cell counts. Only in-frame clones appear in the TCRdb table, and some are missing; sequencing was by immunoSEQ multiplex PCR. V, J and clone size derive from that table, while D and trimming were established from the DNA sequence. The table has some 80,000 clones, roughly 88% seen once. This sample is part of a study of blood T cell repertoires in COVID-19. Study information: COVID-19 samples collected from the United States, Italy and Spain covered acute and convalescent phases. PBMCs, B-cell-depleted T cells, or T cells provided the cDNA or gDNA that made up the material.

Germline V lookup: CDR1 MDHEN, CDR2 SYDVKM. There are 15 residues in the CDR3. V lost 3 bases to trimming and J lost 2 bases; unmatched junction nucleotides: 4. The specimen sequenced was peripheral blood. V and J are TRBV28 and TRBJ2-7; 10 bases match TRBD1. This receptor was identified in a human donor in a cohort sampled during active COVID-19. CDR3 region: CASSFWDRGTYEQYF. DNA of the CDR3: TGTGCCAGCAGTTTCTGGGACAGGGGAACCTACGAGCAGTACTTC.